This record looks at one TCR beta chain sequence and its context. The data stem from a study of blood T cell repertoires in COVID-19. Study-level information: There were acute and convalescent COVID-19 samples, and they came from the United States, Italy and Spain.

Clinical history as reported by participants underpinned cohort assignment. The junction had 10 bases not matched to a gene; V was cut back by 2 bases and J by 6 bases. The CDR3 spans 16 residues. From germline, CDR1 is MDHEN and CDR2 SYDVKM. Source study methods: Reference gene primer amplification gave nucleated cell count estimates. Data came from immunoSEQ multiplex PCR; TCRdb stores just in-frame clones and leaves some out. The V and J calls and clone size come from that table; D and trimming were worked out from the DNA. In the table there are about 310,000 clones, 85% of which are singletons. This clonotype was sampled from a woman aged 25 to 39 who had been exposed to COVID-19. Sequencing used PBMCs or T cells enriched from blood (not recorded which). The rearrangement links TRBV28 to TRBJ2-1; 7 nucleotides agree with TRBD1. The CDR3: CASSLKKGGVGNEQFF. The DNA for the CDR3 is TGTGCCAGCAGTTTAAAAAAAGGGGGCGTTGGCAATGAGCAGTTCTTC.